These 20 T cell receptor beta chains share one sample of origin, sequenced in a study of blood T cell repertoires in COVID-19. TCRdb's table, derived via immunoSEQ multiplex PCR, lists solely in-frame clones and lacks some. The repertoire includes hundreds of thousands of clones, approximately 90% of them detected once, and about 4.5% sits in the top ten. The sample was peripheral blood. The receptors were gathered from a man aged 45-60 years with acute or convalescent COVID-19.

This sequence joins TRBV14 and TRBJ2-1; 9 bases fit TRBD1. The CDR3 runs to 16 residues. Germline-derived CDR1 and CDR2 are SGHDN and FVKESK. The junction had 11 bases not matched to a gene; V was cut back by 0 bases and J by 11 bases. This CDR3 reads CASSQEWGTGSNQQFF. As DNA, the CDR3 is TGTGCCAGCAGCCAAGAATGGGGGACAGGGTCGAATCAGCAGTTCTTC.

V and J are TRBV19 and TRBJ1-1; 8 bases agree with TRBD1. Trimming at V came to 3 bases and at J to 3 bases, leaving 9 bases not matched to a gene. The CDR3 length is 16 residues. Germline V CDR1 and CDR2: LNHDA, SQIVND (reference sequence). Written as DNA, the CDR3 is TGTGCCAGTAGTATGTTGGGACAGGTAGGGGACACTGAAGCTTTCTTT. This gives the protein CASSMLGQVGDTEAFF.

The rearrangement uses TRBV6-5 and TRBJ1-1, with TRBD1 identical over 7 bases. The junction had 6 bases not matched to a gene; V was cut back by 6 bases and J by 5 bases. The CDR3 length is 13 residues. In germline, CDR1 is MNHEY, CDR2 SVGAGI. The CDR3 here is CASRTGVWTEAFF. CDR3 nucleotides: TGTGCCAGCAGAACAGGGGTTTGGACTGAAGCTTTCTTT.

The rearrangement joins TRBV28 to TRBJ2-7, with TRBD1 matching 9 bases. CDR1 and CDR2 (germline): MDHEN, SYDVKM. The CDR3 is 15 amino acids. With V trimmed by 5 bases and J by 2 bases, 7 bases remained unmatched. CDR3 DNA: TGTGCCAGCAGTGTAACAGGGGGCAATACCTACGAGCAGTACTTC. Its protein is CASSVTGGNTYEQYF. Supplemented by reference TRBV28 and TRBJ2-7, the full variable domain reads DVKVTQSSRYLVKRTGEKVFLECVQDMDHENMFWYRQDPGLGLRLIYFSYDVKMKEKGDIPEGYSVSREKKERFSLILESASTNQTSMYLCASSVTGGNTYEQYFGPGTRLTVT.

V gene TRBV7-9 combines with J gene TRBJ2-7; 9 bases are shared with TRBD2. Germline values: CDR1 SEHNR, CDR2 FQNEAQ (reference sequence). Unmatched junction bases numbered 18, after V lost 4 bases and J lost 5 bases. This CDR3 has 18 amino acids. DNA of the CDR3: TGTGCCAGCAGCTCCCGGACCCAGACGGGACTAGCCTCTCACGAGCAGTACTTC. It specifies CASSSRTQTGLASHEQYF.

This CDR3 reads CASSPGQRFTEAFF. Written as DNA, the CDR3 is TGTGCCAGCAGCCCGGGACAGAGGTTTACTGAAGCTTTCTTT. The V gene is TRBV5-4, the J gene TRBJ1-1; 7 nucleotides match TRBD1. There are 14 residues in the CDR3. Germline loops: CDR1 SGHNT, CDR2 YYREEE (reference sequence). V lost 4 bases, J lost 5 bases, and 8 bases stayed unmatched.

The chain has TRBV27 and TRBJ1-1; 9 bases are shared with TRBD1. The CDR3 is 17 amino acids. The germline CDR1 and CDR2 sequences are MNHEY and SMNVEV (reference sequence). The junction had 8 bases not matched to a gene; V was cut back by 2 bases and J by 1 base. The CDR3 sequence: CASSLGARTGENTEAFF. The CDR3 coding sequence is TGTGCCAGCAGTTTAGGGGCTCGGACAGGGGAGAACACTGAAGCTTTCTTT.

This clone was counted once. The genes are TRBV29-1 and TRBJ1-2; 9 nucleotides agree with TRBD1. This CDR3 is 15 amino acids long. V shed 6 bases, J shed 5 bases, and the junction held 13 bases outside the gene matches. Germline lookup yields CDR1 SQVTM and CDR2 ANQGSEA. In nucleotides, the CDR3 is TGCAGCGTCACCGGGACAGGGTTGCTGGCGTATGGCTACACCTTC. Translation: CSVTGTGLLAYGYTF.

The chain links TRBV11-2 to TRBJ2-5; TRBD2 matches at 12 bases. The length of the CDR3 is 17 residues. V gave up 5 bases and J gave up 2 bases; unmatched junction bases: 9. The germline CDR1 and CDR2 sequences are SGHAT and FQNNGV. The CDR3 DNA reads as TGTGCCAGCAGCCGTACTAGCGGGGGGATAACTCAAGAGACCCAGTACTTC. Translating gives CASSRTSGGITQETQYF.

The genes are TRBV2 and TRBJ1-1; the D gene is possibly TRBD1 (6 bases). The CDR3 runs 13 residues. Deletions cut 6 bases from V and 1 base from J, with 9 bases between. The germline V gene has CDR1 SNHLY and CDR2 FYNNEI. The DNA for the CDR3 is TGTGCCAGCAGCCTGGGACAGAACACTGAAGCTTTCTTT. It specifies CASSLGQNTEAFF.

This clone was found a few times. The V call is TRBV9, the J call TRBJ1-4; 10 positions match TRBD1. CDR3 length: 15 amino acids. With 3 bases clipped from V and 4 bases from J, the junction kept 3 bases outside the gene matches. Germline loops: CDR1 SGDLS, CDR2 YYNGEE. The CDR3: CASSAGQGVNEKLFF. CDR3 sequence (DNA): TGTGCCAGCAGCGCCGGACAGGGGGTTAATGAAAAACTGTTTTTT.

Written as DNA, the CDR3 is TGTGCCAGCAGCTTAGGGACGGGGAATTCACCCCTCCACTTT. The encoded protein is CASSLGTGNSPLHF. V usage is TRBV7-9 and J usage is TRBJ1-6; D is unresolved. The CDR3 length is 14 residues. Germline V CDR1 and CDR2: SEHNR, FQNEAQ (reference sequence). V was pared by 1 base and J by 7 bases, with 8 bases between.

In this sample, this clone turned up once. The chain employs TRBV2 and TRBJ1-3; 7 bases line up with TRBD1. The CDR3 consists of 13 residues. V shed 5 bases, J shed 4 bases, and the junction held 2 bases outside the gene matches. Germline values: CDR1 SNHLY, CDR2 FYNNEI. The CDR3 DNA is TGTGCCAGCAGTTTGACAGGGGGAAACACCATATATTTT. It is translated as CASSLTGGNTIYF.

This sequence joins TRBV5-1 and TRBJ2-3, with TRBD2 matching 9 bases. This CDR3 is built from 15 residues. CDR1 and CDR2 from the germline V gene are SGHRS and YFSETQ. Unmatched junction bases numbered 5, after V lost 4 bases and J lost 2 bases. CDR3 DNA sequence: TGCGCCAGCAGCCTACCTAGCGGGACCACAGATACGCAGTATTTT. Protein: CASSLPSGTTDTQYF.

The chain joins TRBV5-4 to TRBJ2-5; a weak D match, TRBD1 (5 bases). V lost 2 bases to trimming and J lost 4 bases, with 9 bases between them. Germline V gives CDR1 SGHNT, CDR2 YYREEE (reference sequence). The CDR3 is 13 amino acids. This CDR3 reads CASSLAGLETQYF. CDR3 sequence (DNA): TGTGCCAGCAGCTTAGCAGGGCTAGAGACCCAGTACTTC.

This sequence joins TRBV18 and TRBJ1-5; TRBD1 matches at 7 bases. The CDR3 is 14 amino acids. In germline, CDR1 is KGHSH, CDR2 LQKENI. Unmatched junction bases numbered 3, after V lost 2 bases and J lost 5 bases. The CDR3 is CASSPSRGDQPQHF. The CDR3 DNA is TGTGCCAGCTCACCAAGCAGGGGGGATCAGCCCCAGCATTTT.

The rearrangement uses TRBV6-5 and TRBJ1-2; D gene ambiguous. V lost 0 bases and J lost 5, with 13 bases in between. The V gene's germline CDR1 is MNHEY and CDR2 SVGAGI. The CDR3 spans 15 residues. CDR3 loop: CASSYSIGSPYGYTF. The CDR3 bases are TGTGCCAGCAGTTACTCGATTGGCAGTCCTTATGGCTACACCTTC.

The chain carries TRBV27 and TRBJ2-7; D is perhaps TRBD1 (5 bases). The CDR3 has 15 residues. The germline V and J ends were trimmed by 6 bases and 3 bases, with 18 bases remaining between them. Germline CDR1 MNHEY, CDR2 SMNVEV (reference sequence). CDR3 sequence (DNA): TGTGCCAGCAGAAGCTTGACAGAACACGTCTACGAGCAGTACTTC. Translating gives CASRSLTEHVYEQYF.

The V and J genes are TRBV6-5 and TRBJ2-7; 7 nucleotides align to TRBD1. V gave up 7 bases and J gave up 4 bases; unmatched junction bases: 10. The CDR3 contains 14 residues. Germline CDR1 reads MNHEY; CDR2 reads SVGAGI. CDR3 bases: TGTGCCAGCAACCAACAGGGGACGTCGTACGAGCAGTACTTC. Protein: CASNQQGTSYEQYF.

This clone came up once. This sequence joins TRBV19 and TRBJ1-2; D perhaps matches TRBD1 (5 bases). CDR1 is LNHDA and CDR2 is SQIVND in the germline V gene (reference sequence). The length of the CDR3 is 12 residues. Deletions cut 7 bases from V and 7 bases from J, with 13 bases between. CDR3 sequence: CASTQDSRGYTF. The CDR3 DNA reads TGTGCCAGTACCCAAGACAGCCGTGGCTACACCTTC. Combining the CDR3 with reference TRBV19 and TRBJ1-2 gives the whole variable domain DGGITQSPKYLFRKEGQNVTLSCEQNLNHDAMYWYRQDPGQGLRLIYYSQIVNDFQKGDIAEGYSVSREKKESFPLTVTSAQKNPTAFYLCASTQDSRGYTFGSGTRLTVV.